This TCR beta chain was sequenced during a study of blood T cells in healthy people across ages. The study's findings and limits: Whereas aged donors had fewer naive CD4+ cells, long-lived donors had more of them and higher diversity.

The CDR3 contains 16 residues. With 3 bases removed from V and 5 bases from J, the gap between germline ends came to 17 bases. Points on this clonotype: Its antigen remains unidentified.

Next came a second PCR, run for about 6 to 11 cycles, which used a sample-barcoded 5' primer along with a J-beta primer mix. TCRdb passed the 5' RACE reads through MiXCR, listing each CDR3 protein once. The data contain 730,000 or so distinct CDR3 sequences, 35% to 45% of them singletons. Sequenced input: blood. The receptor was isolated from a woman aged 55 to 70 in good health. This chain joins TRBV12-3 or TRBV12-4 and TRBJ2-1; TRBD2 is a possible D gene (6 bases). The CDR3 sequence is CASSFGGGIPNNEQFF. As DNA, the CDR3 is TGTGCCAGCAGTTTTGGTGGGGGGATCCCTAACAATGAGCAGTTCTTC.